This TCR beta chain was documented in a study of T cell responses to AZD1222 COVID-19 vaccine. Findings of the study overall: Two AZD1222 doses significantly raised spike-specific TCR breadth and depth over controls. Nearly half of spike-specific TCRs reportedly go after variant regions that carry no mutations. The donor cohort was predominantly white British with a female majority, and clonal diversity may have been underestimated. CD4 TCRs associated with vaccination spanned spike, dominating at 160-218 and 743-854.

Germline lookup yields CDR1 MDHEN and CDR2 SYDVKM. The CDR3 runs to 16 residues. Trimming took 5 bases from V and 5 from J; bases not matched to a gene: 4. The repertoire was sequenced with immunoSEQ multiplex PCR; TCRdb's copy has only in-frame clones and lacks some. The table shows a few hundred thousand clones, with 80% to 95% occurring only once. Comment on this clone: Its matching antigen is unknown.

This specimen consisted of peripheral blood, obtained on day 0 of AZD1222 vaccination. The rearrangement joins TRBV28 to TRBJ2-2; 14 bases are shared with TRBD2. This TCR was recovered from an adult in good health. DNA of the CDR3: TGTGCCAGCAGTCGACTAGCGGGGGGGAATACCGGGGAGCTGTTTTTT. Translating it yields CASSRLAGGNTGELFF.